This T cell receptor (beta chain) was documented in a study of OX40 agonist ivuxolimab in advanced cancers. Libraries were prepared by immunoSEQ multiplex PCR; TCRdb keeps only in-frame clonotypes and omits some of them. The sample carries roughly 50,000 clones, around 80% recorded once. CDR1 is ENHRY, CDR2 SYGVKD, per germline. V dropped 4 bases and J dropped 0; count of bases not matched to a gene: 3. This CDR3 is 15 amino acids long. This clone was seen once. Its specificity is not known. Study findings and constraints: By week 6 at 0.1 to 3.0 mg/kg, blood CD4+ and CD8+ T cells had expanded clonally.

Source: CD4+ or CD8+ T cells sorted from blood, taken in a trial of the OX40 agonist ivuxolimab. This sequence joins TRBV10-3 and TRBJ2-1; 7 bases are shared with TRBD2. The origin of this receptor is an adult with an advanced solid tumor such as melanoma, head and neck, liver or kidney cancer. CDR3 loop: CAISGAGFSYNEQFF. The DNA for the CDR3 is TGTGCCATCAGTGGAGCGGGATTCTCCTACAATGAGCAGTTCTTC.